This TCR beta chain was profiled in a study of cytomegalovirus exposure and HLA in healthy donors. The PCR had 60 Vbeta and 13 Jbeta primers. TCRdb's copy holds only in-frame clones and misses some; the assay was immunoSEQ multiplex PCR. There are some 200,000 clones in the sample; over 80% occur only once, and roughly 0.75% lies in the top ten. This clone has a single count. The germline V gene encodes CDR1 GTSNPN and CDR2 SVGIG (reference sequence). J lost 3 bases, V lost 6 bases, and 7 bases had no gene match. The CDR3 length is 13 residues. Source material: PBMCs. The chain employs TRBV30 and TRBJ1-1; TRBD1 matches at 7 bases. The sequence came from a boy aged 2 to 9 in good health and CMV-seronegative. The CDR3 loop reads CACIQGRDTEAFF. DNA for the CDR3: TGTGCCTGTATACAGGGGAGAGACACTGAAGCTTTCTTT.